This T cell receptor (beta chain) was found in a study of regulatory T cells in long-lasting Graves disease. At the level of the study: Newly diagnosed Graves' patients took antithyroid drugs under 3 months. Findings of the study overall: Gene preferences differed: TRBV28, TRBJ1-2, TRBJ2-5 in persistent cases.

In the case of this clonotype: The antigen is undetermined.

As for time point: newly diagnosed GD, antithyroid drugs for less than 3 months. The TCR library was prepared using RNA isolated from PBMCs. Roughly 10 milliliters of peripheral blood went into EDTA tubes. V was clipped by 4 bases and J by 3 bases; unmatched bases: 6. CDR3 length: 14 residues. Germline V lookup: CDR1 SGHKS, CDR2 YYEKEE (reference sequence). Library construction for TCR beta used iRepertoire HTBI primers and Arm-PCR of CDR3 regions. Authors' analysis steps: Detected in the samples were 62 TRBV and 14 to 15 TRBJ segments. TCRdb called the multiplex PCR reads again in MiXCR, with one record for every CDR3 protein. The V and J calls were determined by TCRdb, not by the authors. The sample records some 250,000 distinct CDR3 sequences, around 17% being singletons.

V usage is TRBV5-5 and J usage is TRBJ2-5, with 7 positions matching TRBD1. This sample comprised peripheral blood mononuclear cells (PBMCs), obtained at new diagnosis, from a patient treated with antithyroid drugs. This TCR was sampled from a female donor with Graves disease. This chain's CDR3 is CASSLRTGKETQYF. The DNA for the CDR3 is TGTGCCAGCAGCCTTAGGACAGGAAAAGAGACCCAGTACTTC. Full variable domain (rest looked up from reference TRBV5-5 and TRBJ2-5): DAGVTQSPTHLIKTRGQQVTLRCSPISGHKSVSWYQQVLGQGPQFIFQYYEKEERGRGNFPDRFSARQFPNYSSELNVNALLLGDSALYLCASSLRTGKETQYFGPGTRLLVL.